These 18 T cell receptor beta chains came from one sample sequenced in a study of T cells in Graves' hyperthyroidism and ophthalmopathy. What was amplified from RNA transcripts were TCR beta CDR3 regions. First-round RT-PCR of the TCR CDR3 relied on the HTBI primer set. TCRdb re-called the multiplex PCR reads with MiXCR, one entry per CDR3 protein. This table holds about 300,000 distinct CDR3 sequences, approximately 17% found once. Material for sequencing was blood. All receptors come from a man aged 30 to 45 with Graves' hyperthyroidism.

This clonotype was seen only a few times. This chain connects TRBV5-1 to TRBJ2-5; tentatively, D is TRBD2 (6 bases). CDR1 is SGHRS and CDR2 is YFSETQ in the germline V gene. Between the trimmed V and J ends, which lost 1 base and 5 bases, there was a span of 12 bases. The CDR3 loop spans 14 amino acids. CDR3 sequence reads: CASSLFGGDETQYF. The CDR3 nucleotides are TGCGCCAGCAGCTTGTTCGGAGGGGATGAGACCCAGTACTTC.

Regarding this clonotype: This may come from a read error, since a much larger clone is one base off. The gene calls are TRBV7-9 and TRBJ2-3, with D possibly being TRBD2 (6 bases). Germline values: CDR1 SEHNR, CDR2 FQNEAQ (reference sequence). The CDR3 loop spans 13 amino acids. CDR3 loop: CTSSLQTRRTQYF. In DNA form, the CDR3 reads TGTACCAGCAGCTTGCAGACTAGAAGGACGCAGTATTTT.

This clonotype was seen at least ten times. CDR3 in DNA: TGCGCCAGCACCCTCAGCCCGAACACTGAAGCTTTCTTT. Translating gives CASTLSPNTEAFF. The chain has TRBV5-1 and TRBJ1-1; D is unclear. V lost 6 bases to trimming and J lost 1 base, with 10 bases between them. This CDR3 spans 13 amino acids. Germline V CDR1 and CDR2: SGHRS, YFSETQ. The entire variable domain, with the rest obtained from reference TRBV5-1 and TRBJ1-1, is as follows: KAGVTQTPRYLIKTRGQQVTLSCSPISGHRSVSWYQQTPGQGLQFLFEYFSETQRNKGNFPGRFSGRQFSNSRSEMNVSTLELGDSALYLCASTLSPNTEAFFGQGTRLTVV.

In this sample, this clonotype turned up many times. This chain uses TRBV20-1 with TRBJ2-7; D unclear. The V gene's germline CDR1 is DFQATT and CDR2 SNEGSKA (reference sequence). Trimming pared 6 bases from V and 1 base from J, leaving 13 bases between. This CDR3 contains 13 residues. The DNA for the CDR3 is TGCAGTGCAGAAGTTTCTGGATCCTACGAGCAGTACTTC. It translates to CSAEVSGSYEQYF.

Remarks on this clonotype: This may stem from a read error, because a much larger clone lies one nucleotide away. This rearrangement joins TRBV12-3 or TRBV12-4 to TRBJ1-5; D possibly corresponds to TRBD1 (6 bases). V was trimmed by 3 bases and J by 2 bases, leaving 8 bases between them. The CDR3 consists of 14 residues. The CDR3 loop reads CASSFHRGNQPQHF. DNA for the CDR3: TGTGCCAGCAGTTTTCACAGGGGCAATCAGCCCCAGCATTTT.

The V and J genes are TRBV3-1 and TRBJ1-6, with D tentatively TRBD1 (5 bases). With 1 base removed from V and 8 bases from J, the gap between germline ends came to 9 bases. The V gene's germline CDR1 is LGHDT and CDR2 YNNKEL (reference sequence). The CDR3 covers 14 residues. CDR3: CASSQARAHSPLHF. CDR3 bases: TGTGCCAGCAGCCAAGCCAGGGCGCATTCACCCCTCCACTTT.

This chain links TRBV10-2 with TRBJ1-1; D remains unclear. The CDR3 loop spans 11 amino acids. Germline V gene sequence: CDR1 WSHSY, CDR2 SAAADI. V shed 3 bases and J shed 11 bases, with 10 bases lying between them. DNA for the CDR3: TGCGCCAGCAGTGAAGGAATTTTGGCTTTCTTT. This encodes CASSEGILAFF.

This clonotype has at least ten counts. The chain combines TRBV11-2 with TRBJ2-1; no reliable D call. CDR1 is SGHAT, CDR2 FQNNGV, per germline. Trimming removed 5 bases from V and 8 bases from J, with 13 bases in between. The CDR3 runs to 13 residues. CDR3 sequence (DNA): TGTGCCAGCAGCCCTCTCTTAGGGCATGAGCAGTTCTTC. It encodes CASSPLLGHEQFF. Together with reference TRBV11-2 and TRBJ2-1, the CDR3 gives the full variable domain: EAGVAQSPRYKIIEKRQSVAFWCNPISGHATLYWYQQILGQGPKLLIQFQNNGVVDDSQLPKDRFSAERLKGVDSTLKIQPAKLEDSAVYLCASSPLLGHEQFFGPGTRLTVL.

This clonotype was found many times. V usage is TRBV2 and J usage is TRBJ2-4; D perhaps matches TRBD1 (6 bases). The V end was cut by 7 bases, the J end by 6 bases, with 19 bases between. The germline V gene encodes CDR1 SNHLY and CDR2 FYNNEI. This CDR3 is 15 amino acids long. The CDR3 DNA follows: TGTGCCAGCACCACTCAGGGGAATCCGGGAAACATTCAGTACTTC. Its protein product is CASTTQGNPGNIQYF.

This clonotype was seen a few times. The chain combines TRBV12-3 or TRBV12-4 with TRBJ2-7; TRBD2 agrees at 7 bases. This CDR3 is 15 amino acids long. The V and J ends lost 6 bases and 0 bases, in that order; junction bases with no gene match: 8. The CDR3 reads CASSRGSGNSYEQYF. In nucleotides, the CDR3 is TGTGCCAGCAGCCGGGGCAGCGGGAACTCCTACGAGCAGTACTTC.

This sequence joins TRBV28 and TRBJ1-1; D is perhaps TRBD1 (5 bases). V was shortened by 6 bases and J by 5 bases, with 13 bases between the two germline ends. Germline-derived CDR1 and CDR2 are MDHEN and SYDVKM. The CDR3 is 13 residues long. This CDR3 reads CASSLQVRTEAFF. CDR3 DNA sequence: TGTGCCAGCAGCCTACAGGTTAGAACTGAAGCTTTCTTT. The full variable domain, its missing parts supplied by reference TRBV28 and TRBJ1-1, is DVKVTQSSRYLVKRTGEKVFLECVQDMDHENMFWYRQDPGLGLRLIYFSYDVKMKEKGDIPEGYSVSREKKERFSLILESASTNQTSMYLCASSLQVRTEAFFGQGTRLTVV.

This clonotype showed up many times. The chain is built from TRBV11-2 and TRBJ2-7; D might be TRBD2 (7 bases). CDR3 length: 16 residues. Germline V gene sequence: CDR1 SGHAT, CDR2 FQNNGV. Trimming stripped 0 bases from V and 7 bases from J, with 19 bases between. The CDR3 DNA reads TGTGCCAGCAGCTTAGACTCGGGGGGCAGGCCAGGAGAGCAGTACTTC. Its protein product is CASSLDSGGRPGEQYF. Full variable domain (remainder filled in from reference TRBV11-2 and TRBJ2-7): EAGVAQSPRYKIIEKRQSVAFWCNPISGHATLYWYQQILGQGPKLLIQFQNNGVVDDSQLPKDRFSAERLKGVDSTLKIQPAKLEDSAVYLCASSLDSGGRPGEQYFGPGTRLTVT.

This chain joins TRBV29-1 and TRBJ1-1; no clear D gene. This CDR3 is 13 amino acids long. Germline V lookup: CDR1 SQVTM, CDR2 ANQGSEA. V lost 0 bases and J 1 base, leaving 6 bases between the germline ends. The CDR3 nucleotides read TGCAGCGTTGAAGAGGGCCGGAACACTGAAGCTTTCTTT. As protein: CSVEEGRNTEAFF.

This chain connects TRBV7-2 to TRBJ2-3; 13 bases are a match to TRBD2. V lost 5 bases and J lost 1; bases outside the gene matches: 3. Germline assignment: CDR1 SGHTA and CDR2 FQGNSA. CDR3 length: 16 residues. The CDR3 nucleotides are TGTGCCAGCAGCCCAGGACTAGCGGGAGGCACAGATACGCAGTATTTT. Amino acid sequence: CASSPGLAGGTDTQYF.

This clonotype was seen ten or more times. This chain joins TRBV7-3 and TRBJ2-3, with a possible D match to TRBD2 (6 bases). With 4 bases removed from V and 1 base from J, the gap between germline ends came to 12 bases. CDR3 size: 15 residues. Per the germline V gene, CDR1 is SGHTA and CDR2 is FQGTGA. The CDR3 sequence: CASSSGGPGTDTQYF. CDR3 in DNA: TGTGCCAGCAGCTCCGGAGGGCCGGGCACAGATACGCAGTATTTT.

This clonotype has a count of ten or more. The gene calls are TRBV5-1 and TRBJ2-1; D call uncertain. Germline V gene sequence: CDR1 SGHRS, CDR2 YFSETQ. The CDR3 is 11 residues long. V lost 1 base and J 10 bases, leaving 6 bases between the germline ends. In nucleotides, the CDR3 is TGCGCCAGCAGCTTGACCGCAGAGCAGTTCTTC. Its translation is CASSLTAEQFF.

On this clonotype: This may be a read error, as it is one base from a much larger clone. The rearrangement joins TRBV18 to TRBJ1-1, with 9 nucleotides matching TRBD1. Looked up from germline, CDR1 is KGHSH and CDR2 is LQKENI. The J segment lost 1 base and the V segment lost 2 bases, leaving 2 bases of the junction unmatched. CDR3 length: 15 residues. The DNA for the CDR3 is TGTGCCAGCTCACCAAGACAGGGGGGGAACACTGAAGCTTTCTTT. The encoded protein is CASSPRQGGNTEAFF.

The chain employs TRBV5-1 and TRBJ2-2; D unclear. Germline V CDR1 and CDR2: SGHRS, YFSETQ. This CDR3 is 14 amino acids long. V lost 0 bases and J 3 bases, leaving 6 bases between the germline ends. For the CDR3, the DNA is TGCGCCAGCAGCTTGGAGTGGGACACCGGGGAGCTGTTTTTT. This encodes CASSLEWDTGELFF.